These 13 T cell receptor beta chains share one sample of origin, sequenced in a study of T cells and Merkel cell carcinoma outcomes. The assay was immunoSEQ multiplex PCR, and TCRdb's table has in-frame clones only and misses some. The sample contains over a hundred clones, 93% of which appear only once. The source material was tumor tissue from Merkel cell carcinoma. Receptor source: a human donor with Merkel cell carcinoma.

The chain combines TRBV30 with TRBJ1-2, with a possible D match to TRBD1 (6 bases). CDR3 length: 13 residues. Germline CDR1 and CDR2: GTSNPN and SVGIG (reference sequence). Trimming took 4 bases from V and 8 from J, leaving 17 bases between them. The CDR3: CAWNVLGAGGYTF. CDR3 DNA sequence: TGTGCCTGGAATGTGTTGGGGGCGGGCGGCTACACCTTC.

The chain uses TRBV18 and TRBJ2-7; 8 nucleotides match TRBD2. The germline gives CDR1 KGHSH, CDR2 LQKENI. J gave up 10 bases and V 4 bases, and 18 bases lay outside the gene matches. CDR3 length equals 16 residues. The CDR3 DNA reads TGTGCCAGCTCACTCACCGCACTAGCGGCCTCGGGCGAACAGTACTTC. It codes for CASSLTALAASGEQYF.

This rearrangement joins TRBV30 to TRBJ1-1; D is unclear. The CDR3 is 11 amino acids. Germline V lookup: CDR1 GTSNPN, CDR2 SVGIG (reference sequence). The V end was cut by 7 bases, the J end by 4 bases, with 10 bases between. As DNA, the CDR3 is TGTGCCTATTCGCTGGGCACTGAAGCTTTCTTT. Encoded protein: CAYSLGTEAFF.

The chain links TRBV4-1 to TRBJ1-2, with 10 bases lining up with TRBD1. The CDR3 is made up of 17 amino acids. Per the germline V gene, CDR1 is MGHRA and CDR2 is YSYEKL. Trimming cost V 0 bases and J 4 bases; bases outside gene matches: 8. CDR3 sequence reads: CASSQDLWDRGGYGYTF. The CDR3 bases are TGCGCCAGCAGCCAAGATTTGTGGGACAGGGGCGGCTATGGCTACACCTTC.

Of note for this clone: An end of the junction differs from the germline gene, which may be a read error. Other DNA variants within this sample encode the same CDR3. The chain has TRBV28 and TRBJ2-7; D assignment may be TRBD1 or TRBD2 (7 bases each). Germline V gene lookup returns CDR1 MDHEN and CDR2 SYDVKM. This CDR3 is 15 amino acids long. The CDR3 region has the DNA TGTGCCAGCAGCCTCAGAGGCGACAGGGACTACGAGCAGTACTTT. It is translated as CASSLRGDRDYEQYF.

As concerns this clone: The same CDR3 can be traced to other DNA sequences in this sample. This chain links TRBV28 with TRBJ2-7; 7 positions agree with TRBD1. Trimming removed 6 bases from V and 3 bases from J; junction bases left unmatched: 11. The CDR3 length is 15 residues. CDR1 is MDHEN, CDR2 SYDVKM, per germline. The CDR3: CASSLRGDRDYEQYF. CDR3 sequence (DNA): TGTGCCAGCAGCCTCAGAGGCGACAGGGACTACGAGCAGTACTTC.

The chain links TRBV4-2 to TRBJ2-7; 9 bases fit TRBD2. The germline V gene has CDR1 LGHNA and CDR2 YNFKEQ. This CDR3 contains 15 residues. J was trimmed by 3 bases and V by 0 bases; bases with no gene match: 3. CDR3 in DNA: TGTGCCAGCAGCCAAGAACTAGCGGGTAACTACGAGCAGTACTTC. Translation gives CASSQELAGNYEQYF.

The genes are TRBV5-6 and TRBJ2-7; TRBD2 aligns across 7 bases. Germline V gives CDR1 SGHDT, CDR2 YYEEEE. The CDR3 has 18 residues. After removal of 0 bases from V and 0 bases from J, the junction contained 12 bases not matched to a gene. The CDR3 loop is CASSLEGDSGINSYEQYF. CDR3 DNA sequence: TGTGCCAGCAGCTTGGAGGGAGACAGCGGGATAAACTCCTACGAGCAGTACTTC. Looking up the rest from reference TRBV5-6 and TRBJ2-7 gives the full variable domain: DAGVTQSPTHLIKTRGQQVTLRCSPKSGHDTVSWYQQALGQGPQFIFQYYEEEERQRGNFPDRFSGHQFPNYSSELNVNALLLGDSALYLCASSLEGDSGINSYEQYFGPGTRLTVT.

This chain uses TRBV11-1 with TRBJ1-2; the match to TRBD1 covers 7 bases. V lost 5 bases to trimming and J lost 5 bases; unmatched junction nucleotides: 8. CDR3 length equals 14 residues. Germline CDR1 reads SGHAT; CDR2 reads FQDESV (reference sequence). CDR3 region: CASSLSGGKYGYTF. The CDR3 DNA reads TGTGCCAGCAGCCTCTCAGGGGGTAAATATGGCTACACCTTC.

The rearrangement links TRBV4-1 to TRBJ2-7, with TRBD1 matching 8 bases. CDR3 size: 14 residues. The ends lost 4 bases at V and 2 bases at J; junction bases unmatched: 4. Germline CDR1 reads MGHRA; CDR2 reads YSYEKL. CDR3 amino acids: CASSRGTGTYEQYF. The CDR3 region has the DNA TGCGCCAGCAGCCGAGGGACAGGCACCTACGAGCAGTACTTC.

This chain connects TRBV29-1 to TRBJ2-7; TRBD2 matches at 9 bases. The CDR3 has 11 amino acids. Germline V gene data show CDR1 as SQVTM and CDR2 as ANQGSEA. J gave up 6 bases and V 4 bases, and 1 base lay outside the gene matches. This CDR3 reads CSVGGGGEQYF. CDR3 nucleotide sequence: TGCAGCGTTGGCGGGGGGGGCGAGCAGTACTTC.

The rearrangement links TRBV6-5 to TRBJ2-5, with D possibly being TRBD1 (6 bases). CDR1 is MNHEY and CDR2 is SVGAGI in the germline V gene. Trimming stripped 11 bases from V and 3 bases from J, with 16 bases between. The length of the CDR3 is 13 residues. DNA of the CDR3: TGTGCCTCCGGGTGGGACAAAGAAGAGACCCAGTACTTC. It is translated as CASGWDKEETQYF.

In its sample, this clone was seen once. The J gene is TRBJ2-1, the V gene TRBV29-1, with 7 bases that match TRBD2. CDR3 length: 14 residues. Germline V CDR1 and CDR2: SQVTM, ANQGSEA. Trimming removed 6 bases from V and 0 bases from J; junction bases left unmatched: 5. CDR3 amino acids: CSVGTKSSYNEQFF. The CDR3 nucleotides are TGCAGCGTGGGGACTAAGAGCTCCTACAATGAGCAGTTCTTC.